This TCR beta chain was obtained from a study of T-cell memory formation after mild COVID-19. Across the study: Across donors, TCR clusters were largely donor specific. Points from the study as a whole: Second-wave clones that peaked on day 37 lacked confirmed SARS-CoV-2 specificity.

CDR3 length equals 14 residues. Trimming at V came to 4 bases and at J to 5 bases, leaving 5 bases not matched to a gene. Notes on this clonotype: What it binds is not known.

Via MiXCR, TCRdb re-called the 5' RACE reads, giving one row per CDR3 protein. The repertoire holds about 600,000 distinct CDR3 sequences, with 20% to 25% as singletons. The chain couples TRBV12-3 or TRBV12-4 to TRBJ1-2; 9 bases are a match to TRBD1. The sample was PBMCs or a T cell subset sorted from them (not recorded which). This sequence originates from an adult woman who had mild COVID-19 (a few samples of this study predate the infection). Cell type and time point are not known. The CDR3 region has the DNA TGTGCCAGCAGTTCGATGACAGGGGGGTATGGCTACACCTTC. Protein sequence: CASSSMTGGYGYTF.